These 8 T cell receptor beta chains were sequenced from one sample in a study of blood T cells in healthy people across ages. The second PCR ran roughly 7 to 12 cycles with a sample-barcoded 5' primer and J-beta primers. TCRdb called the 5' RACE reads again in MiXCR, with one record for every CDR3 protein. The sample consists of about 750,000 distinct CDR3 sequences, 50% to 65% of them appearing once. Sequenced material: blood. These receptors all come from a man older than 75 in good health.

This clonotype appeared a few times. The rearrangement uses TRBV20-1 and TRBJ2-1; perhaps TRBD2 as D (6 bases). CDR1 and CDR2 (germline): DFQATT, SNEGSKA (reference sequence). Trimming stripped 1 base from V and 3 bases from J, with 19 bases between. This CDR3 comprises 17 residues. In nucleotides, the CDR3 is TGCAGTGCTAGAGGACTAGTTCGTGGGGGTGACTACAATGAGCAGTTCTTC. Residues: CSARGLVRGGDYNEQFF.

This clonotype was seen only once. A much larger clone differs from this one at a single base, so this may be a read error. The rearrangement links TRBV29-1 to TRBJ2-1, with D perhaps matching TRBD1 (8 bases). CDR1 is SQVTM, CDR2 ANQGSEA, per germline. Trimming stripped 5 bases from V and 9 bases from J, with 17 bases between. The CDR3 loop spans 13 amino acids. CDR3 in DNA: TGCAGCGTTCCGCCAACAGGGGGGGTTGAGCAGTTCTTC. Translation: CSVPPTGGVEQFF.

The table lists this clonotype with a few counts. This sequence joins TRBV2 and TRBJ2-1, with 14 bases identical to TRBD2. CDR1 and CDR2 from the germline V gene are SNHLY and FYNNEI. Trimming cost V 6 bases and J 0 bases; bases outside gene matches: 1. The CDR3 has 16 residues. CDR3 in DNA: TGTGCCAGCAGGGGGACTAGCGGGAGCTCCTACAATGAGCAGTTCTTC. Its protein is CASRGTSGSSYNEQFF.

This clonotype appeared a single time. J is TRBJ2-2 and V is TRBV6-1; 8 bases map to TRBD1. This CDR3 has 14 amino acids. Germline CDR1 and CDR2: MNHNS and SASEGT. Trimming took 4 bases from V and 6 from J; bases not matched to a gene: 4. CDR3 sequence: CASSVGQGAGELFF. The CDR3 DNA sequence: TGTGCCAGCAGTGTCGGACAGGGCGCCGGGGAGCTGTTTTTT.

The chain joins TRBV20-1 to TRBJ2-3; TRBD2 matches 7 bases. Unmatched junction bases numbered 18, after V lost 6 bases and J lost 6 bases. This CDR3 is built from 16 residues. The germline V gene has CDR1 DFQATT and CDR2 SNEGSKA (reference sequence). DNA of the CDR3: TGCAGTGCCTCATCAGCCCAGCGGGACGGGACGGATACGCAGTATTTT. Translating it yields CSASSAQRDGTDTQYF.

The chain carries TRBV20-1 and TRBJ2-1; D possibly corresponds to TRBD2 (5 bases). This CDR3 has 12 residues. In germline, CDR1 is DFQATT, CDR2 SNEGSKA (reference sequence). Trimming stripped 3 bases from V and 7 bases from J, with 10 bases between. For the CDR3, the DNA is TGCAGTGCTAGCTTACTAGGGAATGAGCAGTTCTTC. This gives the protein CSASLLGNEQFF.

This clonotype was seen only a few times. Here the CDR3 DNA reads TGTGCCACCAGCAGAGATGGGTGGGGACTAGTCTACAATGAGCAGTTCTTC. Amino acid sequence: CATSRDGWGLVYNEQFF. This sequence joins TRBV15 and TRBJ2-1; TRBD2 agrees at 8 bases. The V gene end was trimmed by 0 bases and the J gene end by 3 bases; junction bases not matched to a gene: 7. Germline V lookup: CDR1 LNHNV, CDR2 YYDKDF (reference sequence). This CDR3 is 17 amino acids long. The entire variable domain, with the rest obtained from reference TRBV15 and TRBJ2-1, is as follows: DAMVIQNPRYQVTQFGKPVTLSCSQTLNHNVMYWYQQKSSQAPKLLFHYYDKDFNNEADTPDNFQSRRPNTSFCFLDIRSPGLGDTAMYLCATSRDGWGLVYNEQFFGPGTRLTVL.

This chain joins TRBV5-1 and TRBJ2-7; the D gene is possibly TRBD1 (6 bases). This CDR3 spans 15 amino acids. Germline V gene sequence: CDR1 SGHRS, CDR2 YFSETQ. Trimming left V 4 bases short and J 3 bases short, with 17 bases between. CDR3 protein: CASSPDSFKGYEQYF. The CDR3 DNA reads TGCGCCAGCAGCCCGGACAGTTTTAAAGGCTACGAGCAGTACTTC. Full variable domain (missing parts from reference TRBV5-1 and TRBJ2-7): KAGVTQTPRYLIKTRGQQVTLSCSPISGHRSVSWYQQTPGQGLQFLFEYFSETQRNKGNFPGRFSGRQFSNSRSEMNVSTLELGDSALYLCASSPDSFKGYEQYFGPGTRLTVT.